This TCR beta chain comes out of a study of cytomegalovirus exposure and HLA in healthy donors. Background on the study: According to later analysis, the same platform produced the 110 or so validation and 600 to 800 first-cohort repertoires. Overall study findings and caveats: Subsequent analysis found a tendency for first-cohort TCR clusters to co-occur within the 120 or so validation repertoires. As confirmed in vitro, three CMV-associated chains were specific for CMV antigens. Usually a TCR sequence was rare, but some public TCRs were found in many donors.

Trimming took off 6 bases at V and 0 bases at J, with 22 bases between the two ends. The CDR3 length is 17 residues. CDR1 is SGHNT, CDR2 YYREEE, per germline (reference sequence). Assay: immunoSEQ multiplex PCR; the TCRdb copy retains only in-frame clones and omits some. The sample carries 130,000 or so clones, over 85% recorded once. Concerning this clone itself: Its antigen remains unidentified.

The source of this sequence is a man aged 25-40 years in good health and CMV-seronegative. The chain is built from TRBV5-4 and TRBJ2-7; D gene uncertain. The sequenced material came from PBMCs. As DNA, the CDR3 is TGTGCCAGCACCCCCATGTTGGCTGGAGTAAGCTCCTACGAGCAGTACTTC. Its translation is CASTPMLAGVSSYEQYF.